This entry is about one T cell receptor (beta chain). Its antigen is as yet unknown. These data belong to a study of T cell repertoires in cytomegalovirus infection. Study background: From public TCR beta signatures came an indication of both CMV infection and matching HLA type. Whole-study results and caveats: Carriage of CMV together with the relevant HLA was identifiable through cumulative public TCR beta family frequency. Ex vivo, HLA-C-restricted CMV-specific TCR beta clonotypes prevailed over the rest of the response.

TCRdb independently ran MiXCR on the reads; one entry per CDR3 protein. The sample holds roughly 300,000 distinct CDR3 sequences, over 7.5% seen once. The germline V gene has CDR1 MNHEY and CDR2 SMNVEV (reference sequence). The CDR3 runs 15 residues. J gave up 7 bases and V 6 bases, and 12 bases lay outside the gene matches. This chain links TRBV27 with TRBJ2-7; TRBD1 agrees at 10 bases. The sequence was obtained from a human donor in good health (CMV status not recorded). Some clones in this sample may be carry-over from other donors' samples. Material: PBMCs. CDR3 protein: CASSTARDRGGEQYF. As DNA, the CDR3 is TGTGCCAGCAGCACAGCCCGGGACAGGGGTGGTGAGCAGTACTTC.